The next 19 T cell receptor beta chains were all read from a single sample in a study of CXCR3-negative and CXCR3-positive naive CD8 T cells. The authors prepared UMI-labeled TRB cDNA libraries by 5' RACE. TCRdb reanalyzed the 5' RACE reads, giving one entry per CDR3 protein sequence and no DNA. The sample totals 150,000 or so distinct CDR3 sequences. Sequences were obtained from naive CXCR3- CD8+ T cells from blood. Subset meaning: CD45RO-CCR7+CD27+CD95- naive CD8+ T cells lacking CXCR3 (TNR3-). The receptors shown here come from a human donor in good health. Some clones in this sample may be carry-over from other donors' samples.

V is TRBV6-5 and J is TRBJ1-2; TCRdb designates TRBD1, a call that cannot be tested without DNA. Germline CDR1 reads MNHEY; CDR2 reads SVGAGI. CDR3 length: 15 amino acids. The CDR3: CASSLDRGHYYGYTF.

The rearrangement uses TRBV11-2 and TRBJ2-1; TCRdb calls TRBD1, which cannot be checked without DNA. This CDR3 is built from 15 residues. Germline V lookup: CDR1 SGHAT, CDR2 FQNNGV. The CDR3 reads CASSEGGGDYNEQFF. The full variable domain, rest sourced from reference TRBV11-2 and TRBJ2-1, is EAGVAQSPRYKIIEKRQSVAFWCNPISGHATLYWYQQILGQGPKLLIQFQNNGVVDDSQLPKDRFSAERLKGVDSTLKIQPAKLEDSAVYLCASSEGGGDYNEQFFGPGTRLTVL.

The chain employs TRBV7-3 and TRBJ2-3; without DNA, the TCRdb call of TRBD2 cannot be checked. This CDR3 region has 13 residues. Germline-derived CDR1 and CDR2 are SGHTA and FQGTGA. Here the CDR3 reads CATSSGGTDTQYF.

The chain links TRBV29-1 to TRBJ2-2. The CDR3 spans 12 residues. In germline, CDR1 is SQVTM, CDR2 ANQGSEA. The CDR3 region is CSVVGQSGELFF.

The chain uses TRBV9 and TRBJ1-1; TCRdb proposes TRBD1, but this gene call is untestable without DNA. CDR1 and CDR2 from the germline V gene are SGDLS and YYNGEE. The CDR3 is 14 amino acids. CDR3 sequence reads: CASSVEGGGTEAFF.

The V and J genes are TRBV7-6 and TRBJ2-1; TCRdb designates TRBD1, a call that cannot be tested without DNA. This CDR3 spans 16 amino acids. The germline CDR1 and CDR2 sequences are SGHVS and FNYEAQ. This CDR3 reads CASSSIGATFYNEQFF.

The CDR3 sequence is CASSQTGTPYDSNQPQHF. The rearrangement joins TRBV6-6 to TRBJ1-5; without DNA, the TCRdb call of TRBD1 cannot be checked. The CDR3 is made up of 18 amino acids. Germline V lookup: CDR1 MNHNY, CDR2 SVGAGI (reference sequence).

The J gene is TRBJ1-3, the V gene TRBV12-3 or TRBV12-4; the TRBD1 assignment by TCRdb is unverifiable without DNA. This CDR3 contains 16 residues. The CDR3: CASSLSTGVSGNTIYF.

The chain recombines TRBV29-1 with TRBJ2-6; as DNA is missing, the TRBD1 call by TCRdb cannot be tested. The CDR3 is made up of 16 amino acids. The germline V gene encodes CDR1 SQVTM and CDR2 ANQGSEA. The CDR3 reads CSVLGFPVSGANVLTF.

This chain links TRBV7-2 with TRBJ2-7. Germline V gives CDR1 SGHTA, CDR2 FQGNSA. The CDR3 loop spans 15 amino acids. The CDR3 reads CASSLEGVVNYEQYF.

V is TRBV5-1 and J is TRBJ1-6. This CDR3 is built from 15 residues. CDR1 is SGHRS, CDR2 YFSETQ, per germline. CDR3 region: CASSTRDSYNSPLHF.

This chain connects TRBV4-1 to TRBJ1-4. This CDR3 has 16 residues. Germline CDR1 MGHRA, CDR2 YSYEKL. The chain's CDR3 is CASSQTDIATNEKLFF.

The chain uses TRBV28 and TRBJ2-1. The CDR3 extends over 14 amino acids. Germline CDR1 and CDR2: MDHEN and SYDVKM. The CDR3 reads CASSYLSSYNEQFF.

The CDR3 here is CASSHTQASSYEQYF. The chain links TRBV4-3 to TRBJ2-7. Looked up from germline, CDR1 is LGHNA and CDR2 is YSLEER. This CDR3 spans 15 amino acids.

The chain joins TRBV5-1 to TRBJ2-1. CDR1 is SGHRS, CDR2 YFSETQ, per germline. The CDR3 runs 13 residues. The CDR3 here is CASSLEDEEEQFF.

The chain's CDR3 is CASSLGKFTGELFF. This chain joins TRBV5-1 and TRBJ2-2. Germline V gene data show CDR1 as SGHRS and CDR2 as YFSETQ. The length of the CDR3 is 14 residues.

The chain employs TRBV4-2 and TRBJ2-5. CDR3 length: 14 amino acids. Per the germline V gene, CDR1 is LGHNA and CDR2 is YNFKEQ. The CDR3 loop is CASSQVERWETQYF.

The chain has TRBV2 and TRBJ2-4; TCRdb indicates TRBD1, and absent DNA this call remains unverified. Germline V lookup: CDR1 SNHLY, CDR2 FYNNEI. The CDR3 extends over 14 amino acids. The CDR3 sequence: CASSGREAKNIQYF.

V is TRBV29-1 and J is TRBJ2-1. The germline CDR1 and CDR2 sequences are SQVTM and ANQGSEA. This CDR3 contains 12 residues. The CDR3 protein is CSVESRPDRQFF.